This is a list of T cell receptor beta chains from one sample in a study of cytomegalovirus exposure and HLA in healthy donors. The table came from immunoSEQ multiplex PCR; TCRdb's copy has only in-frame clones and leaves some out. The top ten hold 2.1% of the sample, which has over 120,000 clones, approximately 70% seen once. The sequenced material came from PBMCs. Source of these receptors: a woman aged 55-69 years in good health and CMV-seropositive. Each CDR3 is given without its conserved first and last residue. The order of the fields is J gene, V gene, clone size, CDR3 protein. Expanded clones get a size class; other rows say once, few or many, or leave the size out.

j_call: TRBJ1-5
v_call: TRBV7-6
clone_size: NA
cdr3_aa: ASTQDSNQPQH

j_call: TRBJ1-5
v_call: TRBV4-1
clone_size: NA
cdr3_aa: ASSQKPGYSEISNQPQH

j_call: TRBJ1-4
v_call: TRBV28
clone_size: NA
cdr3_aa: ASSLGGPAEKLF

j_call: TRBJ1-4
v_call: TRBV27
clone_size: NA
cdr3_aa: ASSLTGVTGNEKLF

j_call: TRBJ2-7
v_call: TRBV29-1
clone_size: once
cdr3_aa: STDGTGENEQY

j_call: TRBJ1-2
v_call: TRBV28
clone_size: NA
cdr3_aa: ASSSGQYGYT

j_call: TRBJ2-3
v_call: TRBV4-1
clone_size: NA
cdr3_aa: ASSQELTRTQY

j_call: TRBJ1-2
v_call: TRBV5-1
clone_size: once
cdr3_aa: ASSLVADSPGGYT

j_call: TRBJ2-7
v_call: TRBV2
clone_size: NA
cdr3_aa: ASGLAYEQY

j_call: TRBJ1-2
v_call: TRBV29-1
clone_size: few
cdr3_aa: SVDGTGNNYGYT

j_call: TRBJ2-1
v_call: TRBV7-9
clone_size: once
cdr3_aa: ASSLVVLAGGPEQF

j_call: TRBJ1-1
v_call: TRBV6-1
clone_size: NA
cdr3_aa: ASSEAGRMNTEAF

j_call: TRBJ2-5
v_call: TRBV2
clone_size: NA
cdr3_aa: ASKVGRQETQY

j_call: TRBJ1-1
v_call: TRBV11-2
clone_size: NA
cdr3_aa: ASSPRANSQEAF

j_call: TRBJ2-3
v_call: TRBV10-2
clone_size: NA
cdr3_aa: ASGATDTQY

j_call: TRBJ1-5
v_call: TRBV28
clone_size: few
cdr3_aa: ASRDSYSNQPQH

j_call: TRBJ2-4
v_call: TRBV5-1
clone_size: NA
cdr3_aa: ASSPTPGAKNIQY

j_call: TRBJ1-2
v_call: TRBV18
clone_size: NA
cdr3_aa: ASSPGDRGYGYT

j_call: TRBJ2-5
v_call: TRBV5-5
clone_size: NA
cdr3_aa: ASSFGETQY

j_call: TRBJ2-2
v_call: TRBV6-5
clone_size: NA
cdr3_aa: ASSSGGWTGVGELF

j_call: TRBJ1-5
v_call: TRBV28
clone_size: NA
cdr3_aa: ASRGGASNQPQH

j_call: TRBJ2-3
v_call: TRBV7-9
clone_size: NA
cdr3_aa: ASSSGLAGRRDTQY

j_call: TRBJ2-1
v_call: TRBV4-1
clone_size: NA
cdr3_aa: ASSQATSGSYNEQF

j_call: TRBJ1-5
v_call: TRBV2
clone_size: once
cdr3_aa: ASSRNWDISNQPQH

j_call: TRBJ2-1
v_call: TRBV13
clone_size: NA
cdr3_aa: ASSYGLTSYNEQF

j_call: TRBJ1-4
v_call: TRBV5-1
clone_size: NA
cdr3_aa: ASAWGSEATNEKLF

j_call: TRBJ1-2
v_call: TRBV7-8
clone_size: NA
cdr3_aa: ASSLARGEGGYT

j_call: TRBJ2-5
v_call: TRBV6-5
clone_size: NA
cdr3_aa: ASSPEAGPRTQY

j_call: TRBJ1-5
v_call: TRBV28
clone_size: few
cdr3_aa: ASSPIDREYSNQPQH

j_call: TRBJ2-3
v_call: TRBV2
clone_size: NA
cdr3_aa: ASSRASASSTDTQY

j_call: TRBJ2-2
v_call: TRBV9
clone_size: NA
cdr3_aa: ASSFLGGDTGELF

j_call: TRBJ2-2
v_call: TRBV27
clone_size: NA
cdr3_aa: ASRAGTNTGELF

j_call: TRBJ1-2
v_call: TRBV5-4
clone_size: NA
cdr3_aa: ASSLIEGAQGYT

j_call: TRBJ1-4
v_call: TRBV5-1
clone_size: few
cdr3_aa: ASSLAQGEKLF

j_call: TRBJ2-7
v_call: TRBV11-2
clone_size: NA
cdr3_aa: ASSLGQASYEQY

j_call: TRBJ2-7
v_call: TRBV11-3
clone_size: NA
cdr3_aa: ASSLVSGTGNEQY

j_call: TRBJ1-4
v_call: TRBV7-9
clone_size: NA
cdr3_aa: ASSLAGTGDEKLF

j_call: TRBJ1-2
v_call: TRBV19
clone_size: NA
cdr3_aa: ASSIQGYGYT

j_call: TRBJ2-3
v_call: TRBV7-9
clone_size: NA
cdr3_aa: ASSMGLAATDTQY

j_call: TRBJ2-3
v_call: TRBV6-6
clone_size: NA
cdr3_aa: ASSLISTDTQY

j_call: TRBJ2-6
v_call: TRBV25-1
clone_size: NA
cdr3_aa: ASSLRESGANVLT